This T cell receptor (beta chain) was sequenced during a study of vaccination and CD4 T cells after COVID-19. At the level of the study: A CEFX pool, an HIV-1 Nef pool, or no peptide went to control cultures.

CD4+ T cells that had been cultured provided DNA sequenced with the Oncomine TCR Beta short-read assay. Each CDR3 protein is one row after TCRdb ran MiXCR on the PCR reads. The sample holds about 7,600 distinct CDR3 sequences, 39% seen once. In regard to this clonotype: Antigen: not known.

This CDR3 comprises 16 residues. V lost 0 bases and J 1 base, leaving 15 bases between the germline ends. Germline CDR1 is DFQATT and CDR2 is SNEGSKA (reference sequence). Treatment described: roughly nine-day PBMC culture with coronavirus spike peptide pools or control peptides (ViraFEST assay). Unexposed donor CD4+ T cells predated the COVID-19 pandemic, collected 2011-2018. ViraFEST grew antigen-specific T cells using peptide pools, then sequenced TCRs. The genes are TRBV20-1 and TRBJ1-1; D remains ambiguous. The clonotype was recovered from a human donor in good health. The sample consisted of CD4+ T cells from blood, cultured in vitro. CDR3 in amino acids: CSARDFNLRRNTEAFF. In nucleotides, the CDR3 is TGCAGTGCTAGAGATTTCAATTTAAGGAGGAACACTGAAGCTTTCTTT.